The 5 T cell receptor beta chains presented below share a single source sample, sequenced in a study of regulatory T cells in long-lasting Graves disease. CDR3 regions were amplified by Arm-PCR using iRepertoire HTBI primers to build TCR beta libraries. MiXCR, run by TCRdb on the multiplex PCR reads, gives a single entry per CDR3 protein. This table holds about 660,000 distinct CDR3 sequences, roughly 30% found once. As for time point: persistent/refractory GD, antithyroid drugs over 5 years with positive TRAb. There was RNA extracted from PBMCs, and the TCR library was made from it. Specimen: peripheral blood mononuclear cells (PBMCs), collected when the disease was refractory, from a patient treated with antithyroid drugs. The receptors stem from a female donor with Graves disease.

This clonotype was counted many times. The chain carries TRBV2 and TRBJ1-1; TRBD1 matches at 7 bases. CDR3 length: 14 amino acids. The germline CDR1 and CDR2 sequences are SNHLY and FYNNEI. V shed 4 bases and J 3 bases; nucleotides not matched to a gene: 5. DNA of the CDR3: TGTGCCAGCAGTGTAAGGGGGCAGGACACTGAAGCTTTCTTT. Residues: CASSVRGQDTEAFF.

This clonotype was observed a handful of times. The rearrangement links TRBV5-1 to TRBJ1-1; D call uncertain. The CDR3 covers 13 residues. The V end was cut by 6 bases, the J end by 4 bases, with 13 bases between. The germline gives CDR1 SGHRS, CDR2 YFSETQ. CDR3 bases: TGCGCCAGCAAGGAGCGGGAGGGCACTGAAGCTTTCTTT. This gives the protein CASKEREGTEAFF.

The V and J genes are TRBV11-2 and TRBJ2-3, with D uncertain. Germline V gene sequence: CDR1 SGHAT, CDR2 FQNNGV. V dropped 7 bases and J dropped 6 bases, with 20 bases sitting between them. This CDR3 has 15 residues. The CDR3 spells CASTLMTGRTDTQYF. DNA for the CDR3: TGTGCCAGCACCCTCATGACCGGAAGGACGGATACGCAGTATTTT.

The chain combines TRBV30 with TRBJ1-1; D not resolved. Trimming removed 0 bases from V and 8 bases from J, with 13 bases in between. This CDR3 has 13 residues. Germline assignment: CDR1 GTSNPN and CDR2 SVGIG (reference sequence). Here the CDR3 DNA reads TGTGCCTGGAGTGTCTCGCCGGGAACAGAAGCTTTCTTT. It codes for CAWSVSPGTEAFF.

This clonotype showed up just a few times. V and J are TRBV19 and TRBJ2-7; possibly TRBD1 or TRBD2 for D (5 bases each). The CDR3 is 15 amino acids. Germline V gene lookup returns CDR1 LNHDA and CDR2 SQIVND (reference sequence). V lost 5 bases and J 2 bases, leaving 16 bases between the germline ends. CDR3 residues: CASSGVAGTPYEQYF. CDR3 DNA: TGTGCCAGTAGTGGAGTCGCCGGGACCCCCTACGAGCAGTACTTC.